The following is a T cell receptor beta chain sequence with its context. This entry comes from a study of cytomegalovirus exposure and HLA in healthy donors. Germline-derived CDR1 and CDR2 are MDHEN and SYDVKM. Trimming cost V 4 bases and J 7 bases, with 17 bases left between them. The CDR3 is 15 amino acids. The PCR employed 60 Vbeta primers together with 13 Jbeta primers. Assay: immunoSEQ multiplex PCR; the TCRdb copy retains only in-frame clones and omits some. This sample contains under 200,000 clones. Sequenced: PBMCs. The receptor was isolated from a man under 40 in good health and CMV-seronegative. The J gene is TRBJ1-5, the V gene TRBV28; a possible D gene is TRBD1 (5 bases). CDR3 nucleotides: TGTGCCAGCAGTTCTCTGGTTAGGGGTGGACAGCCCCAGCATTTT. Its translation: CASSSLVRGGQPQHF.